This T cell receptor beta chain emerged from a study of T-cell memory formation after mild COVID-19. Germline CDR1 is DFQATT and CDR2 is SNEGSKA (reference sequence). The CDR3 totals 14 residues. V was cut by 0 bases and J by 7 bases, with 10 bases left in between. This clonotype has ten or more counts. 5'RACE, which relied on constant-segment primers, yielded TCR alpha and TCR beta cDNA libraries carrying sample barcodes and UMIs. MiXCR, run by TCRdb on the 5' RACE reads, gives a single entry per CDR3 protein. This repertoire shows 250,000 to 300,000 distinct CDR3 sequences, roughly 15% found once; its top ten account for 20% to 25%.

The chain links TRBV20-1 to TRBJ1-6; D unresolved. This TCR was recovered from a man aged 18 to 29 who had mild COVID-19 (a few samples of this study predate the infection). Cell type and time point are not known. Sequencing was performed on PBMCs or a T cell subset sorted from them (not recorded which). The CDR3 region is CSAREDGRNSPLHF. DNA of the CDR3: TGCAGTGCTAGAGAGGACGGCCGGAATTCACCCCTCCACTTT.